This TCR beta chain was sequenced for a study of T-cell memory formation after mild COVID-19. Germline loops: CDR1 LGHDT, CDR2 YNNKEL (reference sequence). The CDR3 length is 15 residues. V shed 4 bases, J shed 2 bases, and the junction held 6 bases outside the gene matches. TCRdb re-called the 5' RACE reads with MiXCR, one entry per CDR3 protein. Seen here are around 300,000 distinct CDR3 sequences, roughly a fifth observed once, and the top ten hold around 20%. The chain couples TRBV3-1 to TRBJ1-2, with 8 bases lining up with TRBD1. The sequence was obtained from a man aged 18 to 30 who had mild COVID-19 (a few samples of this study predate the infection). Cell type and time point are not known. The sample was PBMCs or a T cell subset sorted from them (not recorded which). The CDR3 loop reads CASSPRDRINYGYTF. The CDR3 DNA is TGTGCCAGCAGCCCCCGGGACAGGATAAACTATGGCTACACCTTC.